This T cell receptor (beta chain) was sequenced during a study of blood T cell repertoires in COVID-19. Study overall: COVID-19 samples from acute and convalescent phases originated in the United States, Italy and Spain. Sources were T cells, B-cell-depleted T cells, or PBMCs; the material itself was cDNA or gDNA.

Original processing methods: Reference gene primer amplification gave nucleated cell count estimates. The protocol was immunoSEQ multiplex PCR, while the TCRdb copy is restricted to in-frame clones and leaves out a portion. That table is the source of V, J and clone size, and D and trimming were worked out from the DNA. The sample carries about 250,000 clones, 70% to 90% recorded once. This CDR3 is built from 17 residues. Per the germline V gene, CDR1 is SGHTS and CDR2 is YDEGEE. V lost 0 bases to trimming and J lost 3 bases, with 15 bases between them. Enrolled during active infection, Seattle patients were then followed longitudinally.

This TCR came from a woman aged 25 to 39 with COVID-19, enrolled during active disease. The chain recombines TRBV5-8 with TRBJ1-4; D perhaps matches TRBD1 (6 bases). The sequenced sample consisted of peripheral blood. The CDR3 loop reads CASSLGAPGEANEKLFF. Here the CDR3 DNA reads TGTGCCAGCAGCTTGGGCGCTCCAGGGGAAGCTAATGAAAAACTGTTTTTT.